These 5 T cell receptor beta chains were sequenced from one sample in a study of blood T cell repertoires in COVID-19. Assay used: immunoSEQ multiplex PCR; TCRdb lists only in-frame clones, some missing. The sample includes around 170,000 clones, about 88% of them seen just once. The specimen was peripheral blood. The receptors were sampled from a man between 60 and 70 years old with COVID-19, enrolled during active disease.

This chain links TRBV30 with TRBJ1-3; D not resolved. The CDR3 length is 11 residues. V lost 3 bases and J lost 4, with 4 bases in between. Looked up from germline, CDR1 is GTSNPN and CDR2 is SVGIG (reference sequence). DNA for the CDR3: TGTGCCTGGAGCGAGGGAAACACCATATATTTT. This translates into CAWSEGNTIYF.

CDR3: CASSQEPGPTEAFF. The CDR3 DNA reads as TGCGCCAGCAGCCAAGAGCCAGGGCCCACTGAAGCTTTCTTT. This rearrangement joins TRBV4-3 to TRBJ1-1, with a possible D match to TRBD1 (5 bases). With 0 bases removed from V and 4 bases from J, the gap between germline ends came to 9 bases. The germline CDR1 and CDR2 sequences are LGHNA and YSLEER. The CDR3 totals 14 residues.

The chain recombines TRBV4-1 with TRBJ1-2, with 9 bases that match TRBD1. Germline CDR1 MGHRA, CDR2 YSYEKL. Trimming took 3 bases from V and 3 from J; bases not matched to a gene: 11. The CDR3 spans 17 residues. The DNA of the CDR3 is TGCGCCAGCAGCCACGTCGACGACAGGGGGATTCACTATGGCTACACCTTC. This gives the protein CASSHVDDRGIHYGYTF.

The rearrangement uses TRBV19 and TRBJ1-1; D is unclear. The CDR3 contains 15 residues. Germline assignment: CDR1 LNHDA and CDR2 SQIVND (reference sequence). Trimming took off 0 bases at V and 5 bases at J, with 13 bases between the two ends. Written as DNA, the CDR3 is TGTGCCAGTAGTATAGACTTCCCGGGGAATACTGAAGCTTTCTTT. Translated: CASSIDFPGNTEAFF.

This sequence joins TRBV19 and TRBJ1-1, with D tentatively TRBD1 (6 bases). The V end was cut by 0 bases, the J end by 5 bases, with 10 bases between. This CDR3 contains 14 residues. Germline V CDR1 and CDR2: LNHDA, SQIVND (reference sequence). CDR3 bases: TGTGCCAGTAGTATAGATCAGGGGTATACTGAAGCTTTCTTT. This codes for CASSIDQGYTEAFF.